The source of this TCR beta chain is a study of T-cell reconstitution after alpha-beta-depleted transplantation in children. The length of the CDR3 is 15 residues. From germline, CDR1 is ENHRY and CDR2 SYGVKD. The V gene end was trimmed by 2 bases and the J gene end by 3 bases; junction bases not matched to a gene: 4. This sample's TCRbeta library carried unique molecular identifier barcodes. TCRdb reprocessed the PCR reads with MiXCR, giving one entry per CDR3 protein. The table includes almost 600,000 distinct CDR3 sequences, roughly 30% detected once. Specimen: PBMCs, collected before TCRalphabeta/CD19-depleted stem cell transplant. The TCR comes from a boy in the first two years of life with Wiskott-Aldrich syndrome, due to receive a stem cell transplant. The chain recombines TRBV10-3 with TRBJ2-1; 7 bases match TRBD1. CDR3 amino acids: CAISEVAGGYNEQFF. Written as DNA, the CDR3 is TGTGCCATCAGTGAGGTCGCAGGGGGCTACAATGAGCAGTTCTTC.